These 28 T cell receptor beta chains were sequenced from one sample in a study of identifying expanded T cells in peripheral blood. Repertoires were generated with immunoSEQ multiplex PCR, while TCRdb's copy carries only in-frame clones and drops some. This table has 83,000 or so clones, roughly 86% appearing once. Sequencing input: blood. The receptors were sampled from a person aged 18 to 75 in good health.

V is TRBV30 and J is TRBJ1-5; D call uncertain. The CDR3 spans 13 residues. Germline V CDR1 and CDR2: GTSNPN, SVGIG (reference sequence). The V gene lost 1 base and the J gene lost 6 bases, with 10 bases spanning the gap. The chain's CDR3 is CAWSGEIGQPQHF. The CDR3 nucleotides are TGTGCCTGGAGTGGTGAGATCGGTCAGCCCCAGCATTTT.

This CDR3 is CASSENSGSPNEKLFF. The DNA of the CDR3 is TGCGCCAGCAGTGAAAACAGCGGAAGCCCTAATGAAAAACTGTTTTTT. The chain links TRBV10-1 to TRBJ1-4; the D is unclear. Germline values: CDR1 WNHNN, CDR2 SYGVQD (reference sequence). The CDR3 is 16 residues long. Trimming removed 3 bases at V and 3 bases at J, with 14 bases between.

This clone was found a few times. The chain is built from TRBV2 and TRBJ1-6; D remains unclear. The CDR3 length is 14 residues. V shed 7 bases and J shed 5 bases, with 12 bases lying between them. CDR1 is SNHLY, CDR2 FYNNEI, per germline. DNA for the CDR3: TGTGCCAGCATAGTAGGCCAGAATAATTCACCCCTCCACTTT. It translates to CASIVGQNNSPLHF.

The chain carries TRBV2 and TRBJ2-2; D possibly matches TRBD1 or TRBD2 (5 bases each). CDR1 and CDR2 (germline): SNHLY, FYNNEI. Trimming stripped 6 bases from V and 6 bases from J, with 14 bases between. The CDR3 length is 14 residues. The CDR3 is CASRPGAPAGELFF. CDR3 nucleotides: TGTGCCAGCAGACCCGGGGCCCCGGCCGGGGAGCTGTTTTTT.

CDR3 sequence reads: CASSTGGTFGRFF. The CDR3 DNA reads TGTGCCAGCAGCACGGGGGGGACCTTTGGGCGGTTCTTC. V and J are TRBV6-5 and TRBJ2-1; 8 bases are a match to TRBD2. V shed 6 bases, J shed 15 bases, and the junction held 13 bases outside the gene matches. Looked up from germline, CDR1 is MNHEY and CDR2 is SVGAGI. The CDR3 is 13 residues long.

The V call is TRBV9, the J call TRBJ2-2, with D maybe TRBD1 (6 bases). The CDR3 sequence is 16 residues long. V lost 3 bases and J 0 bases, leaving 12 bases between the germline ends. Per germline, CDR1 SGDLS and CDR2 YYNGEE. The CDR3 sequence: CASSATGTPNTGELFF. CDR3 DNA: TGTGCCAGCAGCGCAACTGGGACACCGAACACCGGGGAGCTGTTTTTT. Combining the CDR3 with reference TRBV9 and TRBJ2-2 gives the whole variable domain DSGVTQTPKHLITATGQRVTLRCSPRSGDLSVYWYQQSLDQGLQFLIQYYNGEERAKGNILERFSAQQFPDLHSELNLSSLELGDSALYFCASSATGTPNTGELFFGEGSRLTVL.

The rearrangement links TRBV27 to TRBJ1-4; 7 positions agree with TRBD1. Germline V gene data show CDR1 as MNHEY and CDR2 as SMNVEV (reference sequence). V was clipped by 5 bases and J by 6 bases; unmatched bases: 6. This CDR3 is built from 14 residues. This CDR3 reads CASSRGQTYEKLFF. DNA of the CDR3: TGTGCCAGCAGTAGGGGACAGACTTATGAAAAACTGTTTTTT.

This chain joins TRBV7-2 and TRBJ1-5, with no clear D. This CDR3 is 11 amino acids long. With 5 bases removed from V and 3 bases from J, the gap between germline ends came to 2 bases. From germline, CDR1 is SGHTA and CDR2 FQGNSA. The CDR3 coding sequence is TGTGCCAGCAGCCCCAATCAGCCCCAGCATTTT. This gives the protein CASSPNQPQHF.

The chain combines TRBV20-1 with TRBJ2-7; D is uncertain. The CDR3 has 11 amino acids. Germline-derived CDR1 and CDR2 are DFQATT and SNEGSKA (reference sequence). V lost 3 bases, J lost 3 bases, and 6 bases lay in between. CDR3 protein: CSASPDYEQYF. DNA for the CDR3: TGCAGTGCTAGCCCAGACTACGAGCAGTACTTC.

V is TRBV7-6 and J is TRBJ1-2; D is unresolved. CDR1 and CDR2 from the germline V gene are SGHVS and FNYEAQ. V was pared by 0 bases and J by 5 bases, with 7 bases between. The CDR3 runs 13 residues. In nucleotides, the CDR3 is TGTGCCAGCAGCTTAGCTCCGGTATATGGCTACACCTTC. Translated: CASSLAPVYGYTF.

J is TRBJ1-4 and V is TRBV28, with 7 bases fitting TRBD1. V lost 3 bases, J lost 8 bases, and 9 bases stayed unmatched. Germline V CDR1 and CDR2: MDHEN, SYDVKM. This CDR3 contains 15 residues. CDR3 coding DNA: TGTGCCAGCAGTTTCCTGGCCAGGGGGAAGGAAAAACTGTTTTTT. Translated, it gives CASSFLARGKEKLFF.

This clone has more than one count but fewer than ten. CDR3 coding DNA: TGCGCCAGCAGCGCCTCCAGGGGGCAGTGGGCCAACGTCCTGACTTTC. Translation gives CASSASRGQWANVLTF. The chain combines TRBV5-1 with TRBJ2-6; 8 nucleotides agree with TRBD1. V lost 4 bases and J lost 5; bases outside the gene matches: 8. Germline V CDR1 and CDR2: SGHRS, YFSETQ. The CDR3 contains 16 residues.

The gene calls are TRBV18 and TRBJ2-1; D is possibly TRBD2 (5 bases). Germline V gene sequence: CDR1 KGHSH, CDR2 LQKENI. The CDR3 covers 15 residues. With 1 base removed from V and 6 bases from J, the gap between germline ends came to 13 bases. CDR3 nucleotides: TGTGCCAGCTCACCACTTCATCAGGACTCCAATGAGCAGTTCTTC. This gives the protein CASSPLHQDSNEQFF.

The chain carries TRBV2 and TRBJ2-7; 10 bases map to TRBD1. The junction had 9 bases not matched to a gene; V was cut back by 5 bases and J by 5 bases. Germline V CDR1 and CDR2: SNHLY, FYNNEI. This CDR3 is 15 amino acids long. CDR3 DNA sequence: TGTGCCAGCAGTATCGACAGGGGGCATAACAACGAGCAGTACTTC. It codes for CASSIDRGHNNEQYF.

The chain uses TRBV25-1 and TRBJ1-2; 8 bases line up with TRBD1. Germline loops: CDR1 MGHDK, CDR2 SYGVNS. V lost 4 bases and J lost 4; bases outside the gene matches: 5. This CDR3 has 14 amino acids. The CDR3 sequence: CASSGAGTGYGYTF. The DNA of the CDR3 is TGTGCCAGCAGTGGAGCGGGGACAGGCTATGGCTACACCTTC.

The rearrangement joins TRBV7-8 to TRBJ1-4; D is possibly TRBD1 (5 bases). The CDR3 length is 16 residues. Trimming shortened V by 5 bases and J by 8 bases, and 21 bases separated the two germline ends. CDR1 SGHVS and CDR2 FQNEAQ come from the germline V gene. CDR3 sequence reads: CASSQAGGLGGEKLFF. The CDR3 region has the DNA TGTGCCAGCAGCCAGGCGGGAGGGCTTGGGGGGGAAAAACTGTTTTTT.

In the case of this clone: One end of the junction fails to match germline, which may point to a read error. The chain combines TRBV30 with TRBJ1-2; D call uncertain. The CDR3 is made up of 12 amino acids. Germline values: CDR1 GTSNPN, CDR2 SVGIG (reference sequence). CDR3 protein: CAWSVLFQAAAF. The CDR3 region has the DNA TGTGCCTGGAGTGTACTATTCCAGGCTGCGGCCTTC.

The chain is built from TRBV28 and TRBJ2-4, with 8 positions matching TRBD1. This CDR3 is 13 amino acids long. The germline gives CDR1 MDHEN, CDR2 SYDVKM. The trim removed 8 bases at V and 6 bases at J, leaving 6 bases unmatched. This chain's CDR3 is CASSGGIRNIQYF. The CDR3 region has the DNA TGTGCCAGCTCAGGGGGCATTCGAAACATTCAGTACTTC.

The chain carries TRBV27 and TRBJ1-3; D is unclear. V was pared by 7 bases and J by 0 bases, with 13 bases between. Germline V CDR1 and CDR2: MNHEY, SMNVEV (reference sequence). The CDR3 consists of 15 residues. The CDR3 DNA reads TGTGCCAGCACCGCCGAGCTGAGCTCTGGAAACACCATATATTTT. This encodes CASTAELSSGNTIYF.

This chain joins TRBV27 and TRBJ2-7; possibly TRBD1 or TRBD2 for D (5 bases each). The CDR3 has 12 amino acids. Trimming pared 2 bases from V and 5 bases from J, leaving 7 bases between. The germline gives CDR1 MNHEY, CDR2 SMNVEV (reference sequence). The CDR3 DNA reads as TGTGCCAGCAGTTTACTGGGGGACGAGCAGTACTTC. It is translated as CASSLLGDEQYF.

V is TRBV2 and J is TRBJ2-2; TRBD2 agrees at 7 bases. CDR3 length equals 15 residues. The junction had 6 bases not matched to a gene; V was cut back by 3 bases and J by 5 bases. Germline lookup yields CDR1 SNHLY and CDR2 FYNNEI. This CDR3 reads CASSEGLWGTGELFF. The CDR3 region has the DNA TGTGCCAGCAGTGAGGGACTATGGGGGACCGGGGAGCTGTTTTTT.

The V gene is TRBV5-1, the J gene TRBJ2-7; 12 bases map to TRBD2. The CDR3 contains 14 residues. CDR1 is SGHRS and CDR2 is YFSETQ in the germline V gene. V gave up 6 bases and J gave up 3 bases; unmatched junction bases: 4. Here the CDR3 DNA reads TGCGCCAGCAACCGACTAGCGGGGGACTACGAGCAGTACTTC. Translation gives CASNRLAGDYEQYF.

The CDR3 bases are TGTGCCAGCAGGGTATCAGGGGGGAGTGAAAAACTGTTTTTT. Translation gives CASRVSGGSEKLFF. The chain uses TRBV28 and TRBJ1-4, with TRBD1 matching over 7 bases. The germline gives CDR1 MDHEN, CDR2 SYDVKM. J gave up 7 bases and V 6 bases, and 8 bases lay outside the gene matches. The CDR3 consists of 14 residues.

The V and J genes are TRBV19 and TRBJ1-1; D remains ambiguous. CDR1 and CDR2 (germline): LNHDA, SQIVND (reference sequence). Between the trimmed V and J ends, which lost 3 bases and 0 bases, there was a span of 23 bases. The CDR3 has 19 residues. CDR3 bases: TGTGCCAGTAGTATTACAACCGGAGGGATCGGACGGATGAACACTGAAGCTTTCTTT. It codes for CASSITTGGIGRMNTEAFF.

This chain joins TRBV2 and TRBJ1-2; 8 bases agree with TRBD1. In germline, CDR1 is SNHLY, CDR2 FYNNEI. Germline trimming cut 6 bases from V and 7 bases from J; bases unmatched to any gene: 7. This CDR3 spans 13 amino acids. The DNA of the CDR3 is TGTGCCAGCAGCGGACAGGGCTTTGGTGGCTACACCTTC. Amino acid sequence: CASSGQGFGGYTF.

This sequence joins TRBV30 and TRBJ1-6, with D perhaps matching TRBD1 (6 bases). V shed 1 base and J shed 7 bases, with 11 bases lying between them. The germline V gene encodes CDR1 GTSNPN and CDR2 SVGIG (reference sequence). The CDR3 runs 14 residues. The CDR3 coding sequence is TGTGCCTGGAGTGGTGGACAGCTAAATTCACCCCTCCACTTT. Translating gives CAWSGGQLNSPLHF.

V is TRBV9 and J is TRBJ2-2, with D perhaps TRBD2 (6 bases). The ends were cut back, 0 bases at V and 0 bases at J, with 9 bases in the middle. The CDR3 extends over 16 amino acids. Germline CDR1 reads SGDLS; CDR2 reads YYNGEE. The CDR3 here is CASSVGAGTNTGELFF. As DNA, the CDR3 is TGTGCCAGCAGCGTAGGAGCGGGCACGAACACCGGGGAGCTGTTTTTT.

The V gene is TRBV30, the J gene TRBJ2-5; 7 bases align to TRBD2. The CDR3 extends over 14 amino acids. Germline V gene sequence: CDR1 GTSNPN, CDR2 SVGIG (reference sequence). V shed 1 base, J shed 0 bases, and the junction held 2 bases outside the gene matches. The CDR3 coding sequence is TGTGCCTGGAGTGGGGAGGGCTACCAAGAGACCCAGTACTTC. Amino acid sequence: CAWSGEGYQETQYF.